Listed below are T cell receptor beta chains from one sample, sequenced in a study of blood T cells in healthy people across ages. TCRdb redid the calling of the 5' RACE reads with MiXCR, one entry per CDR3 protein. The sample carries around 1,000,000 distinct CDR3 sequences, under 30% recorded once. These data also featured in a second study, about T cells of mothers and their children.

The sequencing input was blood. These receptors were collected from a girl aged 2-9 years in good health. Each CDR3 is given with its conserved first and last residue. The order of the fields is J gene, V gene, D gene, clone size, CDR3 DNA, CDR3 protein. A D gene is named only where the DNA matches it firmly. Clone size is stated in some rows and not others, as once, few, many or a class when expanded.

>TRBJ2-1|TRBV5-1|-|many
TGCGCCAGCAGCTTGGCGGGGACTTCCAATGAGCAGTTCTTC
CASSLAGTSNEQFF
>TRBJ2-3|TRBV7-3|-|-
TGTGCCAGCAGCTGGAGGGGAGGTTCGGGTACAGATACGCAGTATTTT
CASSWRGGSGTDTQYF
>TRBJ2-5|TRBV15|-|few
TGTGCCGCCTATAAGCCGGGCGGGACCCAGTACTTC
CAAYKPGGTQYF
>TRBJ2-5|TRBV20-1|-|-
TGCAGTGCTAAGCCTAGGGAAGAGACCCAGTACTTC
CSAKPREETQYF
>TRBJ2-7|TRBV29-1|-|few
TGCAGCGCCGAGGTTGGGGTAGGGAACGAGCAGTACTTC
CSAEVGVGNEQYF
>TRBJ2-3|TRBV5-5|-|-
TGTGCCAGCAGCTTGACGGGGCCAAATACAGATACGCAGTATTTT
CASSLTGPNTDTQYF
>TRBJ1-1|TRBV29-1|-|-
TGCAGCGTTGAAGGGGTGGGTTTCACTGAAGCTTTCTTT
CSVEGVGFTEAFF
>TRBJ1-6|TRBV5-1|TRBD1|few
TGCGCCAGCAGCTACCGCCAACAGGGGCCTCAGGGCACCCTCCGCTTT
CASSYRQQGPQGTLRF
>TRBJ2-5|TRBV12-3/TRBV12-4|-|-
TGTGCCAGCAAAACCTGGGAAGGGGAGACCCAGTACTTC
CASKTWEGETQYF
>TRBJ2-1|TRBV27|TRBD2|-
TGTGCCAGCAGACTTTTTAGCGGGGGGGCGAATGAGCAGTTCTTC
CASRLFSGGANEQFF
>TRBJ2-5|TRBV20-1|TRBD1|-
TGCAGTGCTGTACAGAATTCCGGGACAGGGCAAGAGACCCAGTACTTC
CSAVQNSGTGQETQYF
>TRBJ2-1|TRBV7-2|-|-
TGTGCCAGCAGCCCTCCCGGGGCGGATGAGCAGTTCTTC
CASSPPGADEQFF
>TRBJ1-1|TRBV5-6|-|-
TGTGCCAGCAGCTTAGAGACGATATGGGAAGCTTTCTTT
CASSLETIWEAFF
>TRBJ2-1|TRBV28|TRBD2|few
TGTGCCAGTACTGGACTAGCGGGAAACAATGAGCAGTTCTTC
CASTGLAGNNEQFF
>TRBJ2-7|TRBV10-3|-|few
TGTGCCATCAGTGGGGATACTTACGAGCAGTACTTC
CAISGDTYEQYF
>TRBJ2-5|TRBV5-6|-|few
TGTGCCAGCAGCTTGGAACAGTACAGACAAGAGACCCAGTACTTC
CASSLEQYRQETQYF
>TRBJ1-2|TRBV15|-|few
TGTGCCACCAGCAGAGAGAGTTCGGCTAACTATGGCTACACCTTC
CATSRESSANYGYTF
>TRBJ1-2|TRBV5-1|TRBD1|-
TGCGCCAGCAGCCGGAGATCCCAGGGACAGGGGGCTGGCGGCTACACCTTC
CASSRRSQGQGAGGYTF
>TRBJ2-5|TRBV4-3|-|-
TGCGCCAGCAGCCAAGGTGGAAGCGGAGGCGAGACCCAGTACTTC
CASSQGGSGGETQYF
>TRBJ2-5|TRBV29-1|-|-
TGCAGCGCAGGACAGACCTCTCGGGAGCAGTACTTC
CSAGQTSREQYF
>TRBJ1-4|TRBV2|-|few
TGTGCCACCGTCCCTACAGAAGGAGAAAAACTGTTTTTT
CATVPTEGEKLFF
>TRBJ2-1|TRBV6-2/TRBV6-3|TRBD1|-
TGTGCCAGTAAGGACAGGGGGCGAAATGAGCAGTTCTTC
CASKDRGRNEQFF
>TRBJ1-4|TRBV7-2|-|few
TGTGCCAGTAGTCGGACAGTTAATGAAAAACTGTTTTTT
CASSRTVNEKLFF
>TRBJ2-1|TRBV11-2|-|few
TGTGCCAGCAGCGCCGGGATTTACTTCGGGAGCTCCTACAATGAGCAGTTCTTC
CASSAGIYFGSSYNEQFF
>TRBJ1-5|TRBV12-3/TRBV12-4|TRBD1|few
TGTGCCAGCAGTTCGTCGACAGGGAATAGCAATCAGCCCCAGCATTTT
CASSSSTGNSNQPQHF
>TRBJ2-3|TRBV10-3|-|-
TGTGCCATCAGTGAGTCGAACCCGAGTCATCAGTATTTT
CAISESNPSHQYF
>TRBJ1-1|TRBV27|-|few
TGTGCCAGCAGTTTAGCTCGGTTCACTGAAGCTTTCTTT
CASSLARFTEAFF
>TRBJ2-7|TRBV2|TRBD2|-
TGTGCCAGCTGGGGGGGAGGCTCCTACGAGCAGTACTTC
CASWGGGSYEQYF
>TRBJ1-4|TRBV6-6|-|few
TGTGCCAGCAGCCCAATGGGGGGCGTAGGGGTACTGTTTTTT
CASSPMGGVGVLFF
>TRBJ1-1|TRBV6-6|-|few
TGTGCCAGCAGGCGCGGAGAAGCTTTCTTT
CASRRGEAFF
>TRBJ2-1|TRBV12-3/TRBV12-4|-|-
TGTGCCAGCACCCCTCTCGGGGGGCCTTCCTACAATGAGCAGTTCTTC
CASTPLGGPSYNEQFF
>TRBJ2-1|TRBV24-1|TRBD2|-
TGTGCCACCAGTGGCGAAGGCGGGGGGGCATACAATGAGCAGTTCTTC
CATSGEGGGAYNEQFF
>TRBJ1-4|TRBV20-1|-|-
TGCAGTGCTAGAGACGGGCAAACCACCGAAAAACTGTTTTTT
CSARDGQTTEKLFF
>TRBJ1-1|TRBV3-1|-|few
TGTGCCAGCAGCCAGAAAGGTTCGGGGATCGCTGAAGCTTTCTTT
CASSQKGSGIAEAFF
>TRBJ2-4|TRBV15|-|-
TGTGCCACCAGCAGAGGTGTCGTTCAGGGAGCCCTGGCCAAAAACATTCAGTACTTC
CATSRGVVQGALAKNIQYF
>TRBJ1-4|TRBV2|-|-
TGTGCCAGCAGACCCCCGAACGCTGAAAAACTGTTTTTT
CASRPPNAEKLFF
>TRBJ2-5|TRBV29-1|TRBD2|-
TGCAGCGTTGATACTAGCGGGACCCCAGAGACCCAGTACTTC
CSVDTSGTPETQYF
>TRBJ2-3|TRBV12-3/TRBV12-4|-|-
TGTGCCAGCAGTTTACTGTCCTTACCTACCACAGATACGCAGTATTTT
CASSLLSLPTTDTQYF
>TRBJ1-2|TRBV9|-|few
TGTGCCAGCAGCGGAAGGGACGGAGTCTATGGCTACACCTTC
CASSGRDGVYGYTF
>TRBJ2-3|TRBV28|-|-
TGTGCCAGCAGCCCCGGGATAAGTGTTACGCAGTATTTT
CASSPGISVTQYF
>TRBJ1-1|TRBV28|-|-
TGTGCCAGCAGCTCCCTCGAGGGTCGTCAAGCTTTCTTT
CASSSLEGRQAFF
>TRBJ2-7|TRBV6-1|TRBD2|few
TGTGCCAGCCGCCGCATGCCGGGACTAGCGGGTGTCTCCTACGAGCAGTACTTC
CASRRMPGLAGVSYEQYF
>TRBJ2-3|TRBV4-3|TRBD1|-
TGCGCCAGCAGCCCCCGGGACAGGGTTCCAGATACGCAGTATTTT
CASSPRDRVPDTQYF
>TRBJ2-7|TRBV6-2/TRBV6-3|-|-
TGTGCCAGCAGTATCGAGAGGAGGATCCCCTACGAGCAGTACTTC
CASSIERRIPYEQYF
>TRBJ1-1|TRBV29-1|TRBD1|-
TGCAGCGTGGACAGGTTCAACACTGAAGCTTTCTTT
CSVDRFNTEAFF
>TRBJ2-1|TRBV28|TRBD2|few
TGTGCCAGCAGTTTTAGCGGGAGGCACAATGAGCAGTTCTTC
CASSFSGRHNEQFF
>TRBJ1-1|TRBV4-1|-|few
TGCGCCAGCAGCCAAGACCCCCAGAACACTGAAGCTTTCTTT
CASSQDPQNTEAFF
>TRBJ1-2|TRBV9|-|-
TGTGCCAGCAGCGTAGATGGGGCGTTGGATGGCTACACCTTC
CASSVDGALDGYTF
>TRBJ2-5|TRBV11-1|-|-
TGTGCCAGCAGCTTAATGCAGGGCTCCGGAGAGACCCAGTACTTC
CASSLMQGSGETQYF
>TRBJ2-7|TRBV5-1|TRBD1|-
TGCGCCAGCAGCCCACCCGACAGGGGCCTCTCCTACGAGCAGTACTTC
CASSPPDRGLSYEQYF